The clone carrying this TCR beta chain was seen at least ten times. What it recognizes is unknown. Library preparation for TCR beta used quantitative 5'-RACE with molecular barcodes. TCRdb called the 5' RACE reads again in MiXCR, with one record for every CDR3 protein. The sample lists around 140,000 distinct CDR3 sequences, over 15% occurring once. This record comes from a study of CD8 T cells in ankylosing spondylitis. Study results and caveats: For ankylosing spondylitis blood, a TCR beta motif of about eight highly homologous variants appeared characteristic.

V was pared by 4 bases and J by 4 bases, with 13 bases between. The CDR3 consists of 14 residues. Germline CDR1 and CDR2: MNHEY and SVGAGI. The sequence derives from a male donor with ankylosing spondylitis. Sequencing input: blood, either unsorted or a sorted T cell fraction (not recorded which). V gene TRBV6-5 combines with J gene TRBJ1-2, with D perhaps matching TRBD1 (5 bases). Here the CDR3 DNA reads TGTGCCAGCAGTTCCCTTGGGGGTGGCTATGGCTACACCTTC. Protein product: CASSSLGGGYGYTF.